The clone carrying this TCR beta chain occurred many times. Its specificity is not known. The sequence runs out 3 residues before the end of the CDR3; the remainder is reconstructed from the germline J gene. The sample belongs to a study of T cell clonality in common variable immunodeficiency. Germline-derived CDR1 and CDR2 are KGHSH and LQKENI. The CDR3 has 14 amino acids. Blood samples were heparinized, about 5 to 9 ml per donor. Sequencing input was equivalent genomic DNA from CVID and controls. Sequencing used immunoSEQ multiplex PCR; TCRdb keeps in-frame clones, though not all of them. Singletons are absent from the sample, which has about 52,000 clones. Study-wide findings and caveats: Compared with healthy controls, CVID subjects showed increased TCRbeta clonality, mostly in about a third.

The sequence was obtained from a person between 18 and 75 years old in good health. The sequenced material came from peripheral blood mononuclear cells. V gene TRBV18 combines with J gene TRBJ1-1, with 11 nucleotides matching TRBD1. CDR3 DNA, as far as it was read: TGTGCCAGCTCACCAGGACAGGGGGCCGAGGAA. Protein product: CASSPGQGAEE. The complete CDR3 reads CASSPGQGAEEAFF.